Sequencing of this T cell receptor (beta chain) was carried out in a study of blood T cell repertoires in COVID-19. Study information: Spain, Italy and the United States supplied samples that represented acute and convalescent COVID-19.

A few counts support this clone. The germline V and J ends were trimmed by 0 bases and 0 bases, with 9 bases remaining between them. The CDR3 length is 15 residues. CDR1 ENHRY and CDR2 SYGVKD come from the germline V gene. Per the study methods: Nucleated cell counts were estimated from reference gene primer amplification. The repertoire was sequenced with immunoSEQ multiplex PCR; TCRdb's copy has only in-frame clones and lacks some. The V and J calls and the clone size are those of that table, but D and trimming were determined from the DNA. The profile shows 300,000 or so clones, just over 90% of them singletons.

Sequenced: peripheral blood. The V call is TRBV10-3, the J call TRBJ2-7, with a weak D call TRBD1 (6 bases). The receptor was derived from a woman aged 25-40 years with COVID-19, enrolled during active disease. For the CDR3, the DNA is TGTGCCATCAGTGAGTCCACAGGGTTCTCCTACGAGCAGTACTTC. It yields the protein CAISESTGFSYEQYF.